The present T cell receptor beta chain was sequenced within a study of response to subunit inactivated influenza vaccine (dated by TCRdb to 2016 to 2019). As for the study more broadly: The study used deep quantitative T cell receptor repertoire profiling to track responses to a trivalent subunit inactivated influenza vaccine. What the work shows at the level of the full study, not this receptor alone: The authors proposed that each seasonal influenza vaccination may bring in only a limited number of new T cells.

The CDR3 starts with the cysteine, ends with the phenylalanine, and has 18 residues. Only the CDR3 region is kept as DNA, spanning 54 bases read in frame from base 1. From a lookup of the germline V gene, CDR1 and CDR2 are MGHRA and YSYEKL. The junction shows trimming of 1 base on V and 0 bases on J, plus 16 bases between the germline ends. This clonotype was recorded a few times. The clone's antigen remains unknown. The input lacks base qualities; no much larger clone sits a single base away. The receptor library was made with RT-PCR. TCRdb lists the instrument as Illumina HiSeq 2500. The public reads were run again by TCRdb, first through fastp at Q25 and then through MiXCR, and only productive beta chains were kept. Each entry is one CDR3 protein sequence, shown with its most common DNA and genes. This sample comprises roughly 670,000 distinct CDR3 sequences, 12% to 15% of them detected only once. 7.5% to 9% of the sample lies in the top ten.

This TCR derives from a man in his forties or fifties who received an inactivated influenza vaccine. Donor details come from another sample of the same person, matched by shared clones. Rearrangement joined TRBV4-1 to TRBJ2-1; TRBD2 is a possible D gene, resting on 5 matching bases. The starting material was PBMCs from blood, obtained approximately 15 days before vaccination. The DNA reads as follows: TGCGCCAGCAGCCAAGGTCTCCTCGGGAAGAGCTCCTACAATGAGCAGTTCTTC. Its amino acids are CASSQGLLGKSSYNEQFF.